The 20 T cell receptor beta chains reported below all come from one sample, sequenced in a study of blood T cell repertoires in COVID-19. The protocol was immunoSEQ multiplex PCR, while the TCRdb copy is restricted to in-frame clones and leaves out a portion. The sample lists 150,000 to 200,000 clones, 89% occurring once. Sequenced material: peripheral blood. All receptors come from a man aged 18 to 35 who had recovered from COVID-19.

This chain joins TRBV19 and TRBJ2-5, with D tentatively TRBD2 (5 bases). From germline, CDR1 is LNHDA and CDR2 SQIVND (reference sequence). There are 13 residues in the CDR3. The V end lost 3 bases, the J end lost 10 bases, and 15 bases lay between the germline ends. The CDR3 sequence is CASSIGVRDSQYF. Here the CDR3 DNA reads TGTGCCAGTAGTATCGGGGTCCGAGATAGCCAGTACTTC.

This chain links TRBV4-2 with TRBJ2-4; 14 nucleotides line up with TRBD2. V gave up 4 bases and J gave up 3 bases; unmatched junction bases: 2. There are 16 residues in the CDR3. Germline V gives CDR1 LGHNA, CDR2 YNFKEQ. The CDR3 protein is CASSLGLAGGKNIQYF. Written as DNA, the CDR3 is TGTGCCAGCAGCCTAGGACTAGCGGGGGGCAAAAACATTCAGTACTTC.

This chain uses TRBV7-3 with TRBJ1-2, with TRBD1 matching 7 bases. After removal of 5 bases from V and 6 bases from J, the junction contained 6 bases not matched to a gene. In germline, CDR1 is SGHTA, CDR2 FQGTGA. CDR3 length: 13 residues. CDR3 region: CASSLRQGNGYTF. In nucleotides, the CDR3 is TGTGCCAGCAGCCTTAGACAGGGTAATGGCTACACCTTC. Full variable domain (rest looked up from reference TRBV7-3 and TRBJ1-2): GAGVSQTPSNKVTEKGKYVELRCDPISGHTALYWYRQSLGQGPEFLIYFQGTGAADDSGLPNDRFFAVRPEGSVSTLKIQRTERGDSAVYLCASSLRQGNGYTFGSGTRLTVV.

The genes are TRBV4-3 and TRBJ1-2; D ambiguous. Germline loops: CDR1 LGHNA, CDR2 YSLEER. Trimming left V 2 bases short and J 0 bases short, with 13 bases between. There are 16 residues in the CDR3. In nucleotides, the CDR3 is TGCGCCAGCAGCCAAATAACCGGGAACTCTAACTATGGCTACACCTTC. Its protein product is CASSQITGNSNYGYTF.

The CDR3 nucleotides are TGTGCCAGCAGCCTTGCTACAGGGATAACTAATGAAAAACTGTTTTTT. This translates into CASSLATGITNEKLFF. The rearrangement uses TRBV7-2 and TRBJ1-4, with D perhaps matching TRBD1 (6 bases). CDR3 size: 16 residues. With 5 bases removed from V and 1 base from J, the gap between germline ends came to 14 bases. Germline V CDR1 and CDR2: SGHTA, FQGNSA.

The table lists this clone with a count of one. The J gene is TRBJ2-7, the V gene TRBV7-2, with 8 bases aligning to TRBD2. Germline trimming cut 0 bases from V and 0 bases from J; bases unmatched to any gene: 1. This CDR3 contains 15 residues. CDR1 is SGHTA, CDR2 FQGNSA, per germline. The CDR3 here is CASSLASGTSYEQYF. In DNA, the CDR3 is TGTGCCAGCAGCTTAGCTAGCGGGACCTCCTACGAGCAGTACTTC.

This rearrangement joins TRBV18 to TRBJ1-3; D is unclear. Trimming shortened V by 3 bases and J by 4 bases, and 10 bases separated the two germline ends. CDR3 length equals 14 residues. Germline V gene data show CDR1 as KGHSH and CDR2 as LQKENI. The CDR3 sequence: CASSPDPGGNTIYF. The CDR3 DNA is TGTGCCAGCTCACCCGACCCGGGGGGAAACACCATATATTTT.

This clone has just one count. V gene TRBV7-9 combines with J gene TRBJ2-7; a possible D gene is TRBD1 (5 bases). This CDR3 is built from 15 residues. Trimming shortened V by 1 base and J by 0 bases, and 10 bases separated the two germline ends. Germline V gene lookup returns CDR1 SEHNR and CDR2 FQNEAQ (reference sequence). CDR3 in amino acids: CASSLGLDTSYEQYF. The CDR3 nucleotides are TGTGCCAGCAGCTTAGGTTTGGACACCTCCTACGAGCAGTACTTC.

The gene calls are TRBV2 and TRBJ1-4; unclear D gene. Trimming left V 7 bases short and J 4 bases short, with 13 bases between. This CDR3 spans 14 amino acids. The germline V gene has CDR1 SNHLY and CDR2 FYNNEI. The CDR3 DNA reads TGTGCCAGCACTGCCCCTCACGGTAATGAAAAACTGTTTTTT. This codes for CASTAPHGNEKLFF.

The chain carries TRBV7-9 and TRBJ1-1, with D perhaps matching TRBD1 (6 bases). With 5 bases removed from V and 3 bases from J, the gap between germline ends came to 10 bases. Germline CDR1 is SEHNR and CDR2 is FQNEAQ (reference sequence). This CDR3 has 13 residues. The CDR3 here is CASSPRQDTEAFF. The DNA for the CDR3 is TGTGCCAGCAGCCCCCGACAGGACACTGAAGCTTTCTTT.

The chain links TRBV5-1 to TRBJ1-6; a possible D gene is TRBD1 (5 bases). Trimming left V 0 bases short and J 8 bases short, with 15 bases between. CDR1 is SGHRS, CDR2 YFSETQ, per germline. This CDR3 contains 16 residues. CDR3 coding DNA: TGCGCCAGCAGCTTGGGGGGCTCGGGCAACGATTCACCCCTCCACTTT. Protein: CASSLGGSGNDSPLHF.

This chain uses TRBV28 with TRBJ2-7; possible D gene TRBD2, 6 bases. Germline CDR1 is MDHEN and CDR2 is SYDVKM. The CDR3 has 13 amino acids. V was pared by 7 bases and J by 6 bases, with 16 bases between. CDR3 sequence reads: CASTTGGESEQYF. CDR3 DNA sequence: TGTGCCAGCACTACCGGCGGGGAAAGCGAGCAGTACTTC.

The chain joins TRBV7-6 to TRBJ2-1, with 8 positions matching TRBD2. This CDR3 is built from 16 residues. J was trimmed by 10 bases and V by 1 base; bases with no gene match: 12. CDR1 is SGHVS, CDR2 FNYEAQ, per germline. The CDR3, as DNA: TGTGCCAGCAGCTTAGGTCTGGCGGGAGGAATAACCGAGCAGTTCTTC. Translating gives CASSLGLAGGITEQFF.

A single count supports this clone. The V call is TRBV5-6, the J call TRBJ2-7; TRBD1 matches at 7 bases. Germline V gene data show CDR1 as SGHDT and CDR2 as YYEEEE. The junction had 7 bases not matched to a gene; V was cut back by 4 bases and J by 0 bases. This CDR3 is built from 15 residues. This CDR3 is CASSTPGQSSYEQYF. The CDR3 nucleotides are TGTGCCAGCAGCACGCCGGGACAGTCCTCCTACGAGCAGTACTTC.

The V gene is TRBV7-2, the J gene TRBJ2-7; a possible D gene is TRBD1 (6 bases). The ends were cut back, 5 bases at V and 4 bases at J, with 15 bases in the middle. The CDR3 runs to 14 residues. In germline, CDR1 is SGHTA, CDR2 FQGNSA. The CDR3 DNA sequence: TGTGCCAGCAGCGGGGCAGGGGAAACTTACGAGCAGTACTTC. This codes for CASSGAGETYEQYF.

The chain uses TRBV19 and TRBJ2-7, with 7 bases aligning to TRBD2. Losses at the gene ends were 10 bases for V and 4 bases for J; bases not matched to a gene: 31. This CDR3 comprises 20 residues. Germline V gene sequence: CDR1 LNHDA, CDR2 SQIVND (reference sequence). CDR3 DNA sequence: TGTGCCACTCCCGTGAGGTACTTACCGGGACTAACAGAGGGCGGATACGAGCAGTACTTC. It encodes CATPVRYLPGLTEGGYEQYF.

V is TRBV7-3 and J is TRBJ2-3; tentative D call: TRBD2 (7 bases). The CDR3 covers 20 residues. Germline V CDR1 and CDR2: SGHTA, FQGTGA. The V end lost 0 bases, the J end lost 5 bases, and 27 bases lay between the germline ends. DNA for the CDR3: TGTGCCAGCAGCTTAACGGTGTGGACAGCCAAGCGGGATCGAAGAGATACGCAGTATTTT. Translation gives CASSLTVWTAKRDRRDTQYF.

V usage is TRBV7-2 and J usage is TRBJ2-1; 11 bases are shared with TRBD2. The V gene's germline CDR1 is SGHTA and CDR2 FQGNSA. The CDR3 covers 15 residues. Trimming cost V 6 bases and J 5 bases; bases outside gene matches: 6. The CDR3 spells CASSRTSGSHNEQFF. The CDR3 nucleotides are TGTGCCAGCAGTCGGACTAGCGGGTCTCACAATGAGCAGTTCTTC.

This rearrangement joins TRBV19 to TRBJ2-2; 11 nucleotides agree with TRBD1. The CDR3 totals 16 residues. The germline V gene encodes CDR1 LNHDA and CDR2 SQIVND (reference sequence). With 8 bases clipped from V and 7 bases from J, the junction kept 12 bases outside the gene matches. CDR3 nucleotide sequence: TGTGCCAGTCGAATTAGGACAGGGGGCACAGGCGGGGAGCTGTTTTTT. Its translation: CASRIRTGGTGGELFF.

This chain links TRBV9 with TRBJ2-7, with TRBD2 matching over 8 bases. Unmatched junction bases numbered 7, after V lost 7 bases and J lost 4 bases. The CDR3 contains 13 residues. Germline V gives CDR1 SGDLS, CDR2 YYNGEE. CDR3 region: CASSAGVWYEQYF. The CDR3 bases are TGTGCCAGCTCAGCGGGAGTGTGGTACGAGCAGTACTTC.